These T cell receptor beta chains were read from a single sample in a study of T cells in Graves' hyperthyroidism and ophthalmopathy. Each CDR3 protein is one row after TCRdb ran MiXCR on the multiplex PCR reads. The table has around 300,000 distinct CDR3 sequences, about 15% seen once. The sequencing sample was made of blood. The receptors stem from a woman aged 25 to 39 with Graves' hyperthyroidism. Each CDR3 is given with its conserved first and last residue. The D gene is left open where the match is weak. Clone size is stated in some rows and not others, as once, few, many or a class when expanded.

>.|.|TRBV12-3/TRBV12-4|TRBJ1-1
CASSRSRSEAFF
TGTGCCAGCAGCCGCTCGCGCTCTGAAGCTTTCTTT
>.|TRBD2|TRBV7-3|TRBJ2-5
CASSPPLGGEDQLTQYF
TGTGCCAGCAGCCCACCCCTCGGGGGGGAGGACCAACTGACCCAGTACTTC
>many|.|TRBV12-3/TRBV12-4|TRBJ1-1
CASSLGGMNTEAFF
TGTGCCAGCAGCCTGGGGGGAATGAACACTGAAGCTTTCTTT
>.|.|TRBV28|TRBJ2-3
CASSINIAGDTQYF
TGTGCCAGCAGCATCAATATCGCCGGGGATACGCAGTATTTT
>.|.|TRBV7-8|TRBJ2-2
CASSPLMLNTGELFF
TGTGCCAGCAGCCCTCTTATGCTGAACACCGGGGAGCTGTTTTTT
>.|.|TRBV20-1|TRBJ2-5
CSASGGLETQYF
TGCAGTGCTAGCGGAGGGTTAGAGACCCAGTACTTC
>few|.|TRBV7-8|TRBJ2-5
CASSLWFGETQYF
TGTGCCAGCAGCTTATGGTTCGGCGAGACCCAGTACTTC
>many|.|TRBV28|TRBJ1-1
CASRRRVSNTEAFF
TGTGCCAGCAGACGCAGGGTCTCGAACACTGAAGCTTTCTTT
>many|.|TRBV3-1|TRBJ2-7
CASSQSTTEQYF
TGTGCCAGCAGCCAATCAACCACCGAGCAGTACTTC
>.|.|TRBV7-9|TRBJ1-5
CASSPRTEDQPQHF
TGTGCCAGCAGCCCTCGGACAGAGGATCAGCCCCAGCATTTT
>.|.|TRBV19|TRBJ2-1
CASSSGTQGLSEQFF
TGTGCCAGTAGTTCCGGGACCCAGGGGTTGTCTGAGCAGTTCTTC
>few|.|TRBV3-1|TRBJ2-1
CASSQSRVDEQFF
TGTGCCAGCAGCCAAAGCAGGGTAGATGAGCAGTTCTTC
>few|.|TRBV3-1|TRBJ1-2
CASSQVVSGTYGYTF
TGTGCCAGCAGCCAAGTAGTGTCCGGAACCTATGGCTACACCTTC
>many|.|TRBV3-1|TRBJ2-1
CASSHGDRSSNEQFF
TGTGCCAGCAGCCATGGGGACCGGAGTTCCAATGAGCAGTTCTTC
>many|TRBD1|TRBV6-2/TRBV6-3|TRBJ1-5
CASKTPRGGQGNQPQHF
TGTGCCAGCAAAACACCGAGAGGGGGCCAGGGCAATCAGCCCCAGCATTTT
>.|TRBD1|TRBV5-1|TRBJ1-1
CASCRDRWENTEAFF
TGCGCCAGCTGCCGGGACAGGTGGGAGAACACTGAAGCTTTCTTT
>many|.|TRBV6-1|TRBJ2-3
CASRPGLYTDTQYF
TGTGCCAGCAGACCGGGACTGTACACAGATACGCAGTATTTT
>many|.|TRBV6-4|TRBJ2-1
CASSDSGRYNEQFF
TGTGCCAGCAGTGACTCAGGGCGGTACAATGAGCAGTTCTTC
>many|.|TRBV7-8|TRBJ1-1
CASSPRRGTTDTEAFF
TGTGCCAGCAGCCCGCGTAGGGGCACAACAGACACTGAAGCTTTCTTT
>many|.|TRBV11-2|TRBJ1-6
CASSLRVSPLHF
TGTGCCAGCAGCTTAAGGGTGTCACCCCTCCACTTT
>many|.|TRBV12-3/TRBV12-4|TRBJ2-5
CASSLRATQETQYF
TGTGCCAGCAGTTTACGCGCGACGCAAGAGACCCAGTACTTC
>.|.|TRBV2|TRBJ2-4
CASSDGEVAIQYF
TGTGCCAGCAGTGATGGGGAGGTTGCGATTCAGTACTTC
>many|.|TRBV2|TRBJ2-7
CASGSAPSYEQYF
TGTGCCAGCGGTTCGGCGCCCTCCTACGAGCAGTACTTC
>many|TRBD2|TRBV13|TRBJ2-7
CASSLGDGRLYEQYF
TGTGCCAGCAGCTTAGGCGACGGGAGGCTTTACGAGCAGTACTTC
>.|.|TRBV18|TRBJ2-1
CASSPRTVHNEQFF
TGTGCCAGCTCACCGAGGACGGTCCACAATGAGCAGTTCTTC
>.|.|TRBV7-9|TRBJ1-1
CASSLGPGGEAFF
TGTGCCAGCAGCTTAGGTCCGGGGGGCGAAGCTTTCTTT
>.|.|TRBV5-1|TRBJ2-7
CASSFWGRNEQYF
TGTGCCAGCAGCTTTTGGGGGCGGAACGAGCAGTACTTC
>many|TRBD1|TRBV29-1|TRBJ2-2
CSVLPGQEKSTGELFF
TGCAGCGTCCTACCGGGACAGGAAAAATCCACCGGGGAGCTGTTTTTT
>few|TRBD1|TRBV30|TRBJ2-1
CAWSRGTGGGYNEQFF
TGTGCCTGGAGTAGAGGGACAGGGGGCGGATACAATGAGCAGTTCTTC
>few|.|TRBV10-3|TRBJ2-1
CAISEFYGSPEAPYNEQFF
TGTGCCATCAGTGAGTTTTACGGCAGCCCTGAAGCACCCTACAATGAGCAGTTCTTC
>many|.|TRBV20-1|TRBJ2-3
CSARGDLADTQYF
TGCAGTGCTAGAGGGGATTTAGCGGATACGCAGTATTTT
>many|TRBD1|TRBV20-1|TRBJ1-5
CSARDRGYSNQPQHF
TGCAGTGCTAGGGACAGGGGATATAGCAATCAGCCCCAGCATTTT
>many|.|TRBV7-2|TRBJ1-2
CASSFGGPYGYTF
TGTGCCAGCAGCTTCGGCGGTCCCTATGGCTACACCTTC
>.|.|TRBV20-1|TRBJ1-3
CSALRGSGNTIYF
TGCAGTGCTCTAAGGGGCTCTGGAAACACCATATATTTT
>many|TRBD2|TRBV2|TRBJ2-3
CASSVQRERMGAGTDTQYF
TGTGCCAGCAGTGTCCAGCGGGAGCGTATGGGAGCGGGCACAGATACGCAGTATTTT
>.|TRBD2|TRBV6-1|TRBJ2-5
CASSAGLAGGGETQYF
TGTGCCAGCAGCGCCGGACTAGCGGGAGGGGGAGAGACCCAGTACTTC
>many|.|TRBV7-2|TRBJ2-5
CASSLGNTGWETQYF
TGTGCCAGCAGCTTAGGCAATACAGGGTGGGAGACCCAGTACTTC
>few|.|TRBV3-1|TRBJ1-1
CASSQEKEAFF
TGTGCCAGCAGCCAAGAAAAAGAAGCTTTCTTT
>.|.|TRBV10-3|TRBJ2-3
CAAQIGVQADTQYF
TGTGCCGCCCAGATAGGCGTACAGGCAGATACGCAGTATTTT
>many|TRBD2|TRBV28|TRBJ2-5
CASSLVAGRGVETQYF
TGTGCCAGCAGTCTAGTAGCGGGAAGAGGGGTAGAGACCCAGTACTTC
>many|.|TRBV20-1|TRBJ1-6
CSARDQRGYSPLHF
TGCAGTGCTAGAGATCAGCGGGGTTATTCACCCCTCCACTTT
>many|.|TRBV20-1|TRBJ2-7
CSARLEVGGREQYF
TGCAGTGCTAGACTTGAGGTCGGGGGGCGCGAGCAGTACTTC
>.|.|TRBV9|TRBJ2-3
CASSVATEGGTDTQYF
TGTGCCAGCAGCGTAGCTACGGAGGGTGGCACAGATACGCAGTATTTT
>many|.|TRBV6-1|TRBJ2-3
CAATASTDTQYF
TGTGCCGCGACAGCTAGCACAGATACGCAGTATTTT
>many|.|TRBV28|TRBJ2-5
CASPTQETQYF
TGTGCCAGCCCAACCCAAGAGACCCAGTACTTC
>.|.|TRBV6-2/TRBV6-3|TRBJ2-7
CASSYGPREQYF
TGTGCCAGCAGTTATGGCCCCCGGGAGCAGTACTTC